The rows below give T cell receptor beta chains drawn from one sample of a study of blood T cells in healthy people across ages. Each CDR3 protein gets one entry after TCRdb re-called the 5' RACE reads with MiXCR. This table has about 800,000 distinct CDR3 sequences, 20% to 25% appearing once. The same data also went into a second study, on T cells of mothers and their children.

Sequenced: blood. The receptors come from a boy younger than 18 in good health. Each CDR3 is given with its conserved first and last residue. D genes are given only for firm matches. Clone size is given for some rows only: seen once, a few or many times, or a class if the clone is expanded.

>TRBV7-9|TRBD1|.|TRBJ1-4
CASSTWTGRNEKLFF
TGTGCCAGCAGCACCTGGACAGGGAGGAATGAAAAACTGTTTTTT
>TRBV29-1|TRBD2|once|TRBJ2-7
CSVATGRAREQYF
TGCAGCGTTGCGACCGGGAGGGCCCGCGAGCAGTACTTC
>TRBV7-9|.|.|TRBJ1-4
CASSPLRDLNEKLFF
TGTGCCAGCAGCCCACTCAGGGACCTTAATGAAAAACTGTTTTTT
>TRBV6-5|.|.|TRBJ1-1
CASSWGLGDHATEAFF
TGTGCCAGCAGTTGGGGTTTGGGGGACCACGCCACTGAAGCTTTCTTT
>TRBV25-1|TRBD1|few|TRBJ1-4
CASSELRGQVPEKLFF
TGTGCCAGCAGTGAATTACGGGGACAGGTCCCTGAAAAACTGTTTTTT
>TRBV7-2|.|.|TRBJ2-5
CASSLQANQETQYF
TGTGCCAGCAGCTTACAGGCGAACCAAGAGACCCAGTACTTC
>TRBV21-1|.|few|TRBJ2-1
CASSKAQQRGTYNEQFF
TGTGCCAGCAGCAAAGCCCAACAGCGGGGGACCTACAATGAGCAGTTCTTC
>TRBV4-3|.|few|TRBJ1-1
CASSRDNPPGTEAFF
TGCGCCAGCAGCCGAGATAACCCACCGGGCACTGAAGCTTTCTTT
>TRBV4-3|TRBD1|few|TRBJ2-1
CASSPPDRANEQFF
TGCGCCAGCAGCCCCCCCGACAGGGCCAATGAGCAGTTCTTC
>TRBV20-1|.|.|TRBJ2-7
CSARDLTGYEQYF
TGCAGTGCTAGAGATTTGACTGGCTACGAGCAGTACTTC
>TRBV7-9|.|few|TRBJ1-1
CASSLATAVHTEAFF
TGTGCCAGCAGCTTAGCTACAGCGGTACACACTGAAGCTTTCTTT
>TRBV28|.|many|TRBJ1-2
CASSQNYGYTF
TGTGCCAGCAGTCAAAACTATGGCTACACCTTC
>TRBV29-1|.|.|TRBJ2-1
CSVLGNYNEQFF
TGCAGCGTTTTGGGGAACTACAATGAGCAGTTCTTC
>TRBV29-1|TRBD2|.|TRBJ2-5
CSEIGLDETRYF
TGCAGCGAAATTGGACTAGATGAGACCCGGTACTTC
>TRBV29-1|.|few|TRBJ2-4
CSSNPPRNIQYF
TGCAGCTCCAATCCCCCGAGGAACATTCAGTACTTC
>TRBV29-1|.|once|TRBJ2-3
CSVVRADSDTQYF
TGCAGCGTTGTACGGGCGGATTCAGATACGCAGTATTTT
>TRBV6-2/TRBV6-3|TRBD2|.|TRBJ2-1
CASSYLLGTSDNNEQFF
TGTGCCAGCAGTTACCTCCTGGGGACTAGCGACAACAATGAGCAGTTCTTC
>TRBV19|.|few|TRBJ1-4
CASTEQGVPLEKLFF
TGTGCCAGTACCGAACAGGGCGTCCCCTTGGAAAAACTGTTTTTT
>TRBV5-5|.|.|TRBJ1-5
CASSLVDRSNQPQQF
TGTGCCAGCAGCTTGGTAGACCGTAGCAATCAGCCCCAGCAATTT
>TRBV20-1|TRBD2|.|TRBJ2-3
CSARDLRSSGLYNTDTQYF
TGCAGTGCTAGAGATTTGAGGTCTAGCGGGTTATACAACACAGATACGCAGTATTTT
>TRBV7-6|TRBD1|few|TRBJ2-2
CASSISRQGVGDEELFF
TGTGCCAGCAGCATAAGTCGACAGGGTGTGGGGGACGAGGAGCTGTTTTTT
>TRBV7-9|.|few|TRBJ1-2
CASSSGTLNYGYTF
TGTGCCAGCAGCTCAGGGACCTTAAACTATGGCTACACCTTC
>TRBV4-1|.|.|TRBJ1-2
CASSQVTGHLKGYTF
TGCGCCAGCAGCCAAGTTACAGGGCATTTGAAAGGCTACACCTTC
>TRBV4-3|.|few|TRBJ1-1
CASSQDRGGQITEAFF
TGCGCCAGCAGCCAAGATAGGGGTGGGCAGATCACTGAAGCTTTCTTT
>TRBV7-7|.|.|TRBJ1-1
CASSLSIGTEAFF
TGTGCTAGCAGCTTGTCGATTGGGACTGAAGCTTTCTTT
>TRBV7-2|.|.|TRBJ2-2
CAGWGDSQAGELFF
TGTGCCGGGTGGGGGGACAGTCAGGCCGGGGAGCTGTTTTTT
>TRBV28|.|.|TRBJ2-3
CASSKRVGPDTQYF
TGTGCCAGCAGCAAGCGGGTGGGGCCAGATACGCAGTATTTT
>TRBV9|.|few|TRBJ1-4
CASSPREGTNEKLFF
TGTGCCAGCAGCCCGCGGGAGGGCACTAATGAAAAACTGTTTTTT
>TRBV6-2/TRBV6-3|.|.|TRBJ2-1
CAANPRRGYNEQFF
TGTGCCGCCAACCCCCGGAGGGGTTACAATGAGCAGTTCTTC
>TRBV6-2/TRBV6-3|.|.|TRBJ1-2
CASSAAGLIYGYTF
TGTGCCAGCTCCGCCGCAGGTTTAATCTATGGCTACACCTTC
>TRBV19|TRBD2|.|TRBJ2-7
CASSAGVRGNEQYF
TGTGCCAGTAGCGCGGGGGTGAGAGGTAACGAGCAGTACTTC
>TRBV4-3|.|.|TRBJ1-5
CASSQELGNQPQHF
TGCGCCAGCAGCCAAGAACTCGGCAATCAGCCCCAGCATTTT
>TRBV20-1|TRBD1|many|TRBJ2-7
CSARDGTDRRF
TGCAGTGCTAGAGACGGGACAGATCGAAGATTC
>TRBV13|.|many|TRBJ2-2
CASSLQGPGELFF
TGTGCCAGCAGCTTACAGGGTCCCGGGGAGCTGTTTTTT
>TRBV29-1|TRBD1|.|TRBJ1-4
CSVVDRANEKLFF
TGCAGCGTGGTGGACAGGGCTAATGAAAAACTGTTTTTT
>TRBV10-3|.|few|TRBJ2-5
CAIRPRRGSLKTQYF
TGTGCCATCAGACCCCGTCGGGGTTCTTTAAAGACCCAGTACTTC
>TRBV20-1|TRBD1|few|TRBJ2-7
CSARDPNDQTGPPYEQYF
TGCAGTGCTAGAGATCCTAATGACCAGACAGGGCCCCCCTACGAGCAGTACTTC
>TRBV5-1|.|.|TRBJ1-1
CASSVMGNTEAFF
TGCGCCAGCAGCGTGATGGGGAACACTGAAGCTTTCTTT
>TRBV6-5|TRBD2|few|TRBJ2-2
CASSYSVTSGALGGGELFF
TGTGCCAGCAGTTACTCGGTCACTAGCGGGGCCCTAGGTGGCGGGGAGCTGTTTTTT
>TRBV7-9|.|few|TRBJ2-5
CASSGMEVQETQYF
TGTGCCAGCAGCGGGATGGAGGTACAAGAGACCCAGTACTTC
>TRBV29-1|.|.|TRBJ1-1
CSVDPMREAFF
TGCAGCGTTGATCCTATGAGGGAAGCTTTCTTT
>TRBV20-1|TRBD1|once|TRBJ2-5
CSGFGIRGQGLETQYF
TGCAGTGGGTTTGGAATTAGGGGACAGGGGCTGGAGACCCAGTACTTC
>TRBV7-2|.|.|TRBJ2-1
CASSSMVVDEQFF
TGTGCCAGCAGCTCGATGGTCGTTGATGAGCAGTTCTTC
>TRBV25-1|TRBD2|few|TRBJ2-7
CASSEPGLAGLYF
TGTGCCAGCAGTGAACCCGGACTAGCGGGTCTGTACTTC
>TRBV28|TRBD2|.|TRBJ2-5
CASSEALSGGRQETQYF
TGTGCCAGCAGTGAGGCCCTTAGCGGGGGGCGCCAAGAGACCCAGTACTTC
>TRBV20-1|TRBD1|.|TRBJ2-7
CSARERRGQGYEQYF
TGCAGTGCTAGAGAACGCCGGGGACAGGGCTACGAGCAGTACTTC
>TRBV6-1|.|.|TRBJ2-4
CASTVSLLAKNIQYF
TGTGCCAGCACGGTCAGCCTCTTAGCCAAAAACATTCAGTACTTC
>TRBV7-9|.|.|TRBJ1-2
CASSLFEGDYGYTF
TGTGCCAGCAGCTTATTCGAGGGAGACTATGGCTACACCTTC
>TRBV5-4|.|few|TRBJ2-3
CASSLMLGSDTQYF
TGTGCCAGCAGCTTGATGTTAGGGTCAGATACGCAGTATTTT